These T cell receptor beta chains were read from a single sample in a study of early T cells in non-severe SARS-CoV-2 infection. TCRdb called the 5' RACE reads again in MiXCR, with one record for every CDR3 protein. The table lists approximately 30,000 distinct CDR3 sequences, 6.6% of them singletons, with about 3% in the top ten. Sequencing input: whole blood. These receptors came from an adult who was a healthcare worker with PCR-confirmed SARS-CoV-2 infection or an uninfected control (not recorded which). The CDR3 runs from the conserved cysteine through the conserved F or W.

J gene	V gene	CDR3 protein
TRBJ2-3	TRBV24-1	CATSARLLGDTQYF
TRBJ2-2	TRBV29-1	CSVGSYGTANTGELFF
TRBJ2-3	TRBV7-9	CASSFGTSLGADTQYF
TRBJ1-3	TRBV6-5	CASREGPSGNTIYF
TRBJ1-4	TRBV28	CASIMTGSEEKLFF
TRBJ1-1	TRBV2	CASSGSNRGTGMNTEAFF
TRBJ2-3	TRBV20-1	CSARNSGRAITDTQYF
TRBJ2-7	TRBV20-1	CSWPLAGVDEQYF
TRBJ2-4	TRBV7-8	CASSLDLARGRGNIQYF
TRBJ1-1	TRBV6-6	CASRQGQNTEAFF
TRBJ1-1	TRBV18	CASSPSTGMGFLAAEAFF
TRBJ2-7	TRBV28	CASSTDKENTHYEQYF
TRBJ2-7	TRBV9	CASSPGQGSSYEQYF
TRBJ2-1	TRBV20-1	CSAPGLAGGINEQFF
TRBJ2-2	TRBV7-2	CASSPRTVDTGELFF
TRBJ2-2	TRBV7-9	CAPRADTGELFF
TRBJ2-1	TRBV7-2	CASSLAVNNEQFF
TRBJ2-1	TRBV29-1	CSVEVLEGNEQFF
TRBJ2-1	TRBV29-1	CSVGRGTSGSNEQFF
TRBJ2-3	TRBV6-5	CASSRGTSGGTDTQYF
TRBJ2-3	TRBV19	CASSMPGTGSTDTQYF
TRBJ1-1	TRBV19	CASSMSWVNTEAFF
TRBJ2-1	TRBV20-1	CSARGLAGGPGEQFF
TRBJ2-5	TRBV7-2	CASSLRSGNQETQYF
TRBJ2-1	TRBV5-1	CASSLPTSYNEQFF
TRBJ2-3	TRBV20-1	CSARLRRGLAGSSTDTQYF
TRBJ1-1	TRBV4-1	CASSQTGLNTEAFF
TRBJ2-7	TRBV7-9	CASSLVDSYEQYF
TRBJ2-5	TRBV6-5	CASRIGGGWETQYF
TRBJ2-7	TRBV27	CASSLTSPPYEQYF
TRBJ2-1	TRBV11-3	CASSSTGRDGEQFF
TRBJ2-7	TRBV2	CASSPGYHEQYF
TRBJ1-6	TRBV11-2	CASSGVGDSPLHF
TRBJ2-7	TRBV7-9	CASSLGREQYEQYF
TRBJ2-4	TRBV19	CASSMSGTGNIQYF
TRBJ2-7	TRBV7-2	CASSLGGSRSYEQYF
TRBJ2-7	TRBV6-1	CASSEGGLGYEQYF
TRBJ1-1	TRBV18	CASSPEQGMNTEAFF
TRBJ2-1	TRBV4-1	CASSTGLADYNEQFF
TRBJ2-7	TRBV12-3/TRBV12-4	CASSLGGTLGEQYF
TRBJ2-2	TRBV6-6	CASIRRVREGPLTGELFF
TRBJ2-1	TRBV29-1	CSSAGSGGYNEQFF